This T cell receptor (beta chain) was profiled in a study of liver allograft versus peripheral blood T cells. Study at large: Recipients' peripheral blood supplied the T cell receptor repertoires against which those in transplanted livers were compared.

Each CDR3 protein gets one entry after TCRdb re-called the reads with MiXCR. In the table there are some 12,000 distinct CDR3 sequences, 20% to 25% of which are singletons. As for this clonotype: The antigen remains undetermined.

Study conclusions and caveats: Peripheral blood repertoires reportedly differed from the T cell receptor repertoires found inside liver allografts.

The germline V gene has CDR1 LNHDA and CDR2 SQIVND (reference sequence). The V end was cut by 0 bases, the J end by 13 bases, with 13 bases between. The length of the CDR3 is 13 residues. The rearrangement joins TRBV19 to TRBJ2-1; D not certain. The clonotype was recovered from a human patient who had a liver transplant. Part of the T cells may come from the graft donor. CDR3 coding DNA: TGTGCCAGTAGTATAGACTCAGATTTGGCCCAGTTCTTC. As protein: CASSIDSDLAQFF.